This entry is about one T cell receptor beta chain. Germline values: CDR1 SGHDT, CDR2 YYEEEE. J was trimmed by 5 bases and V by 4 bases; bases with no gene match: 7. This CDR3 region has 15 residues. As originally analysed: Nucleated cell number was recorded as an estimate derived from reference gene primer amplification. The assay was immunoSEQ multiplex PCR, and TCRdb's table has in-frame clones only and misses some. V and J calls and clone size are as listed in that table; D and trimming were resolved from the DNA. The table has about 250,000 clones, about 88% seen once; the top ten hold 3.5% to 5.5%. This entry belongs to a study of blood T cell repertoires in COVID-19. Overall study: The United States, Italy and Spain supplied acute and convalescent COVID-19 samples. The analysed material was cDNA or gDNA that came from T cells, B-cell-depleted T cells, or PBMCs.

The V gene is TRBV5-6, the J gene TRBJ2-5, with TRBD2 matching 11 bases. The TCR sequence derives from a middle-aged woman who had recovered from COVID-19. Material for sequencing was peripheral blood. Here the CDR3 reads CASSGGLAGWETQYF. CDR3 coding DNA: TGTGCCAGCAGCGGCGGACTAGCGGGTTGGGAGACCCAGTACTTC.